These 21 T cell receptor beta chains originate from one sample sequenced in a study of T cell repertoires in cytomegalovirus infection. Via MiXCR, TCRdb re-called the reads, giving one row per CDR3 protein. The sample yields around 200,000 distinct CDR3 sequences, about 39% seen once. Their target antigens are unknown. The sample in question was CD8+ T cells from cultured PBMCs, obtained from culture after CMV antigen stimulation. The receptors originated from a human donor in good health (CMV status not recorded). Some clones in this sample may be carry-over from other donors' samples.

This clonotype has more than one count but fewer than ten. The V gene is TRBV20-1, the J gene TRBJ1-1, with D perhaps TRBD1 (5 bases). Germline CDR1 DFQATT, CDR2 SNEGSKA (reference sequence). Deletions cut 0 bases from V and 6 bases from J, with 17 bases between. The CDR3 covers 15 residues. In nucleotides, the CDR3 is TGCAGTGCTAGAGATGGGGGGGAAATCCCCGCTGAAGCTTTCTTT. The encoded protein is CSARDGGEIPAEAFF.

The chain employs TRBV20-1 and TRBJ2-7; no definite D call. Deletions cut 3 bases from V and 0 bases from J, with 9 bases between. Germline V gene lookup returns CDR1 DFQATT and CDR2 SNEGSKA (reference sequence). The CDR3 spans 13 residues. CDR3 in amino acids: CSARDLSSYEQYF. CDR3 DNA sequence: TGCAGTGCTAGGGATCTCTCCTCCTACGAGCAGTACTTC.

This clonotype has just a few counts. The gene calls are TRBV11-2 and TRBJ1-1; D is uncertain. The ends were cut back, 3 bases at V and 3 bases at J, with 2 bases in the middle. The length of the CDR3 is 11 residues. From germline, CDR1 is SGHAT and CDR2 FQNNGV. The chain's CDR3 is CASSLDTEAFF. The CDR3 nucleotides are TGTGCCAGCAGCTTGGACACTGAAGCTTTCTTT.

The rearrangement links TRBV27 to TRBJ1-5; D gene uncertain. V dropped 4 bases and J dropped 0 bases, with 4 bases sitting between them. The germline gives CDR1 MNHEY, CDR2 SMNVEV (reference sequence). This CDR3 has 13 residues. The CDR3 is CASSWSSNQPQHF. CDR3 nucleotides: TGTGCCAGCAGTTGGAGTAGCAATCAGCCCCAGCATTTT.

The DNA for the CDR3 is TGCAGCGTTCCCACTTGGGGGACTAGCGGGAGCTACGAGCAGTACTTC. This sequence encodes CSVPTWGTSGSYEQYF. The genes are TRBV29-1 and TRBJ2-7; 14 nucleotides line up with TRBD2. The CDR3 length is 16 residues. With V trimmed by 5 bases and J by 3 bases, 9 bases remained unmatched. Germline CDR1 reads SQVTM; CDR2 reads ANQGSEA.

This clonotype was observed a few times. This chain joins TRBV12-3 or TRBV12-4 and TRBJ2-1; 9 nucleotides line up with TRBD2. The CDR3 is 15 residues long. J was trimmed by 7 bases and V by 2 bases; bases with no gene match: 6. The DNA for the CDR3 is TGTGCCAGCAGTTTACCTAGCGGGGTTGATAATGAGCAGTTCTTC. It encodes CASSLPSGVDNEQFF.

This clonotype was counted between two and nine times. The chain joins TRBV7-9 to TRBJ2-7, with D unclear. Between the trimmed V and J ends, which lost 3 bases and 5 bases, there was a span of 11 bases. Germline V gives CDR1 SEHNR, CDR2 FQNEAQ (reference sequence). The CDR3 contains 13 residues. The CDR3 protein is CASSFTESDEQYF. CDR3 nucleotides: TGTGCCAGCAGCTTCACAGAGTCTGACGAGCAGTACTTC.

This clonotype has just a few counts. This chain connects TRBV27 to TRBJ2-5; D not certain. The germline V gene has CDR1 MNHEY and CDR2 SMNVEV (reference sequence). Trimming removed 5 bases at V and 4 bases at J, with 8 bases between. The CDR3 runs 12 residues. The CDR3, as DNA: TGTGCCAGCAGTAAAGTGGGAGAGACCCAGTACTTC. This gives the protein CASSKVGETQYF.

The CDR3 here is CASSFSPGQTYGYTF. The CDR3 coding sequence is TGTGCCAGCAGTTTCTCCCCGGGACAGACATATGGCTACACCTTC. The chain employs TRBV27 and TRBJ1-2; TRBD1 matches 7 bases. V lost 3 bases to trimming and J lost 5 bases; unmatched junction nucleotides: 9. The CDR3 runs 15 residues. The germline V gene encodes CDR1 MNHEY and CDR2 SMNVEV (reference sequence).

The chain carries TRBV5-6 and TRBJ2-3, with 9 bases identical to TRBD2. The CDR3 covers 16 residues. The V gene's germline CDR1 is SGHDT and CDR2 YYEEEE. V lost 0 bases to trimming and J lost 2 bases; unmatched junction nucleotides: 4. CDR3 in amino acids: CASSLGRLAVTDTQYF. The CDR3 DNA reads TGTGCCAGCAGCTTGGGACGACTAGCGGTCACAGATACGCAGTATTTT. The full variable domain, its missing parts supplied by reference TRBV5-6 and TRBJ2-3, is DAGVTQSPTHLIKTRGQQVTLRCSPKSGHDTVSWYQQALGQGPQFIFQYYEEEERQRGNFPDRFSGHQFPNYSSELNVNALLLGDSALYLCASSLGRLAVTDTQYFGPGTRLTVL.

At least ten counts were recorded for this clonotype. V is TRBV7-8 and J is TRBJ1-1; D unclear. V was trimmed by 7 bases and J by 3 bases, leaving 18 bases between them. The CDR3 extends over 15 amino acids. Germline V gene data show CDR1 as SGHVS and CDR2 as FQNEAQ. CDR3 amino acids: CASIGIGKLDTEAFF. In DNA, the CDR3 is TGTGCCAGCATCGGGATTGGAAAACTGGACACTGAAGCTTTCTTT.

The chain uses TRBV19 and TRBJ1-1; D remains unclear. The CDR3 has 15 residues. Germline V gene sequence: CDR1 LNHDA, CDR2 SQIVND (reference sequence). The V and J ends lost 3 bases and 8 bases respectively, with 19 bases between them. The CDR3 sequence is CASSISAGGYAEAFF. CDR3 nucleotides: TGTGCCAGTAGTATTAGTGCAGGAGGGTATGCAGAAGCTTTCTTT.

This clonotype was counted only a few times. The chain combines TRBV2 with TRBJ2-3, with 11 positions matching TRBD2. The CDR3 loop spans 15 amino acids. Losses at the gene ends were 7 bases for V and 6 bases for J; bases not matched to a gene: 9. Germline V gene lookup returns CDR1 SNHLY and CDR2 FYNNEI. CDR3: CASTDLAGGPDTQYF. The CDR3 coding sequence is TGTGCCAGCACCGATTTAGCGGGGGGGCCGGATACGCAGTATTTT. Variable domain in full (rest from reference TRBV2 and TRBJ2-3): EPEVTQTPSHQVTQMGQEVILRCVPISNHLYFYWYRQILGQKVEFLVSFYNNEISEKSEIFDDQFSVERPDGSNFTLKIRSTKLEDSAMYFCASTDLAGGPDTQYFGPGTRLTVL.

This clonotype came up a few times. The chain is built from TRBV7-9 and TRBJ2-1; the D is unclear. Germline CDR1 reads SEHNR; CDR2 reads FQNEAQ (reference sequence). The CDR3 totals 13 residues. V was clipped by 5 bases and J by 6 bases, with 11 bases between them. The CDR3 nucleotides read TGTGCCAGCAGCCCCGAGGCAGGCAATGAGCAGTTCTTC. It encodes CASSPEAGNEQFF.

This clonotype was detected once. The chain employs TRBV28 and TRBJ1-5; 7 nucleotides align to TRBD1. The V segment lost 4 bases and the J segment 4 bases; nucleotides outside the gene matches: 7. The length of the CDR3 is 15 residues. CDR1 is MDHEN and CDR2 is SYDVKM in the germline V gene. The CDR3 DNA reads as TGTGCCAGCAGTTACGACAGGGCGGTGAATCAGCCCCAGCATTTT. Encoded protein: CASSYDRAVNQPQHF.

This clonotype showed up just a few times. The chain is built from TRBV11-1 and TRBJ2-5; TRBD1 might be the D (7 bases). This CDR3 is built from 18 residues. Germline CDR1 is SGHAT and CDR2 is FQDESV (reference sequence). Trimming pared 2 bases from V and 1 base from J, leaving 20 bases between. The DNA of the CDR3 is TGTGCCAGCAGCTTAAGGCGGGGAACCGGGACAGCCCAAGAGACCCAGTACTTC. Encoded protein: CASSLRRGTGTAQETQYF.

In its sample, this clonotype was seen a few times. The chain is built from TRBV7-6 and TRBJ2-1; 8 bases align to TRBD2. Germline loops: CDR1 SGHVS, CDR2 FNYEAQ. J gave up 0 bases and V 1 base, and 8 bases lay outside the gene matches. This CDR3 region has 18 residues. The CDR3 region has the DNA TGTGCCAGCAGCTTAGATACGGCTAGCGGGTTCTCCTACAATGAGCAGTTCTTC. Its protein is CASSLDTASGFSYNEQFF. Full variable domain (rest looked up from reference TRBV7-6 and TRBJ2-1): GAGVSQSPRYKVTKRGQDVALRCDPISGHVSLYWYRQALGQGPEFLTYFNYEAQQDKSGLPNDRFSAERPEGSISTLTIQRTEQRDSAMYRCASSLDTASGFSYNEQFFGPGTRLTVL.

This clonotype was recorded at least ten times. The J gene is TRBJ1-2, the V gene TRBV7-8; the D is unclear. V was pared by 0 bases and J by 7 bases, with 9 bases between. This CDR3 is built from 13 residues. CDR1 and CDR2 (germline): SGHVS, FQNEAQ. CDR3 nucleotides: TGTGCCAGCAGCTTAGCGTCGGACGGTGGCTACACCTTC. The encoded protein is CASSLASDGGYTF.

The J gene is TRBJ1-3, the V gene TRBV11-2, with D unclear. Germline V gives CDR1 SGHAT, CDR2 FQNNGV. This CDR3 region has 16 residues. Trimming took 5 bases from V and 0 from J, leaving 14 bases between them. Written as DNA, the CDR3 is TGTGCCAGCAGCCGGGCCACCTCTCTCTCTGGAAACACCATATATTTT. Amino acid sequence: CASSRATSLSGNTIYF.

The CDR3 loop is CASSEGDGVNTEAFF. DNA of the CDR3: TGCGCCAGCAGTGAGGGGGACGGAGTGAACACTGAAGCTTTCTTT. This chain connects TRBV10-1 to TRBJ1-1; TRBD1 might be the D (5 bases). This CDR3 contains 15 residues. V was cut by 2 bases and J by 0 bases, with 10 bases left in between. The germline gives CDR1 WNHNN, CDR2 SYGVQD (reference sequence).

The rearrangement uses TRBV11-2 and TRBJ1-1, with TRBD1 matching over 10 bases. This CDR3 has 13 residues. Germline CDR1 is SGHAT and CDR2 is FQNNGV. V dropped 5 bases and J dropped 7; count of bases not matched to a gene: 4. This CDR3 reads CASSVGTGVEAFF. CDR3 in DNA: TGTGCCAGCAGCGTCGGGACAGGGGTTGAAGCTTTCTTT.